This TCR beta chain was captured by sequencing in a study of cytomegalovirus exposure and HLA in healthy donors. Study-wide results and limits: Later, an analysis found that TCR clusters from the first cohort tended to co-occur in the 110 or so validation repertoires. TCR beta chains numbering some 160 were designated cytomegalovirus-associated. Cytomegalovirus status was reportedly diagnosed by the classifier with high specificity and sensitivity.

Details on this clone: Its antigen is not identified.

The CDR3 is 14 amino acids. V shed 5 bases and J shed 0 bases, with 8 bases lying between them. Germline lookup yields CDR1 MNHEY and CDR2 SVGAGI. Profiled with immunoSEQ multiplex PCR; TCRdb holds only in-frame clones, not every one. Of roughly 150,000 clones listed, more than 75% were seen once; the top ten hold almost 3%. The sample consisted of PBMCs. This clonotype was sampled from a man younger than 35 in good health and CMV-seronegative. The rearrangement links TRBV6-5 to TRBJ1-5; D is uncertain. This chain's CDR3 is CASSKTFSNQPQHF. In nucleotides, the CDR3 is TGTGCCAGCAGTAAGACTTTTAGCAATCAGCCCCAGCATTTT.